The clone carrying this T cell receptor (beta chain) was seen at least ten times. Its antigen is not known. This specimen belongs to a study of human T cells and chemical hapten exposure. General study points: Once DPC sensitization occurred, TCRs above 1 in 1000 frequency showed no change.

Germline V CDR1 and CDR2: SEHNR, FQNEAQ (reference sequence). V shed 1 base and J shed 11 bases, with 11 bases lying between them. This CDR3 is built from 12 residues. Sample time point: patch test 2, 6 weeks after DPC sensitization. Indicated treatment: therapeutic diphenylcyclopropenone sensitization with weekly scalp DPC. MiXCR was run by TCRdb on the RACE reads, yielding one entry per CDR3 protein. The table includes some 71,000 distinct CDR3 sequences, about a tenth detected once. The input for sequencing was whole blood, taken in connection with sensitization to the hapten diphenylcyclopropenone (DPC). This chain links TRBV7-9 with TRBJ1-1; no clear D. The TCR was taken from a woman aged 50 to 65 with alopecia areata. Some clones in this sample may be carry-over from other donors' samples. The chain's CDR3 is CASSLGAGGAFF. The CDR3 DNA is TGTGCCAGCAGCTTAGGGGCCGGTGGGGCTTTCTTT.